A selection of T cell receptor beta chains follows, all from one sample in a study of blood T cell repertoires in COVID-19. The method was immunoSEQ multiplex PCR; TCRdb's version includes in-frame clones alone and lacks a portion of them. The sample includes about 87,000 clones, over 80% seen only once; the top ten take more than 2%. The sequencing sample was made of peripheral blood. The receptors were gathered from a woman aged 70-85 years with acute or convalescent COVID-19. The CDR3 runs from the conserved cysteine through the conserved F or W. Fields, in order: D gene, V gene, clone size, J gene, CDR3 protein, CDR3 DNA. A D gene is named only where the DNA matches it firmly. Size tells how often a clone was seen (once, few, many) or the class of an expanded clone, and some rows leave it out.

d_gene: -
v_gene: TRBV4-2
abundance: -
j_gene: TRBJ1-4
CDR3aa: CASSQEYILEKLFF
CDR3nt: TGTGCCAGCAGCCAAGAATACATCCTCGAAAAACTGTTTTTT

d_gene: TRBD1
v_gene: TRBV12-5
abundance: -
j_gene: TRBJ2-3
CDR3aa: CASGLSQGALNTQYF
CDR3nt: TGTGCTAGTGGTTTGAGCCAGGGGGCCCTGAATACGCAGTATTTT

d_gene: TRBD1
v_gene: TRBV2
abundance: -
j_gene: TRBJ1-5
CDR3aa: CASSGTADYQPQHF
CDR3nt: TGTGCCAGCAGCGGGACAGCAGATTATCAGCCCCAGCATTTT

d_gene: TRBD2
v_gene: TRBV10-1
abundance: -
j_gene: TRBJ2-7
CDR3aa: CASSESGGLDEQYF
CDR3nt: TGCGCCAGCAGTGAGTCGGGAGGGTTAGACGAGCAGTACTTC

d_gene: -
v_gene: TRBV7-9
abundance: -
j_gene: TRBJ2-7
CDR3aa: CASSRPGTSSSYEQYF
CDR3nt: TGTGCCAGCAGCCGGCCCGGGACATCCTCCTCCTACGAGCAGTACTTC

d_gene: -
v_gene: TRBV7-2
abundance: -
j_gene: TRBJ1-6
CDR3aa: CASSLAPGQGSPLHF
CDR3nt: TGTGCCAGCAGCTTAGCCCCAGGGCAGGGATCACCCCTCCACTTT

d_gene: -
v_gene: TRBV28
abundance: few
j_gene: TRBJ2-5
CDR3aa: CASSLQETQYF
CDR3nt: TGTGCCAGCAGTTTGCAGGAGACCCAGTACTTC

d_gene: -
v_gene: TRBV19
abundance: -
j_gene: TRBJ2-5
CDR3aa: CASSLPSGETQYF
CDR3nt: TGTGCCAGTAGTTTACCGTCGGGAGAGACCCAGTACTTC

d_gene: -
v_gene: TRBV30
abundance: -
j_gene: TRBJ2-5
CDR3aa: CAWSGQYQETQYF
CDR3nt: TGTGCCTGGAGTGGACAGTACCAAGAGACCCAGTACTTC

d_gene: TRBD1
v_gene: TRBV2
abundance: -
j_gene: TRBJ1-5
CDR3aa: CASSDGTGGQPQHF
CDR3nt: TGTGCCAGCAGTGACGGGACAGGGGGTCAGCCCCAGCATTTT

d_gene: -
v_gene: TRBV5-1
abundance: -
j_gene: TRBJ2-5
CDR3aa: CASSLGQTTQETQYF
CDR3nt: TGCGCCAGCAGCCTTGGACAGACAACCCAAGAGACCCAGTACTTC

d_gene: TRBD2
v_gene: TRBV5-1
abundance: -
j_gene: TRBJ2-1
CDR3aa: CASSPGLVAYNEQFF
CDR3nt: TGCGCCAGCAGCCCCGGACTAGTAGCCTACAATGAGCAGTTCTTC

d_gene: -
v_gene: TRBV18
abundance: -
j_gene: TRBJ1-1
CDR3aa: CASSSWGPGLGLNTEAFF
CDR3nt: TGTGCCAGCTCCTCGTGGGGGCCGGGCCTAGGACTGAACACTGAAGCTTTCTTT

d_gene: -
v_gene: TRBV12-3/TRBV12-4
abundance: few
j_gene: TRBJ1-1
CDR3aa: CASSFQGNTEAFF
CDR3nt: TGTGCCAGCAGTTTCCAGGGGAACACTGAAGCTTTCTTT

d_gene: -
v_gene: TRBV2
abundance: -
j_gene: TRBJ2-6
CDR3aa: CASSDEAGANVLTF
CDR3nt: TGTGCCAGCAGTGACGAGGCTGGGGCCAACGTCCTGACTTTC

d_gene: TRBD1
v_gene: TRBV30
abundance: -
j_gene: TRBJ1-2
CDR3aa: CAWSDRQGGGGYGYTF
CDR3nt: TGTGCCTGGAGCGACCGACAGGGGGGAGGAGGCTATGGCTACACCTTC

d_gene: -
v_gene: TRBV5-5
abundance: -
j_gene: TRBJ1-5
CDR3aa: CASSLGGSNQPQHF
CDR3nt: TGTGCCAGCAGCCTCGGCGGTAGCAATCAGCCCCAGCATTTT

d_gene: -
v_gene: TRBV3-1/TRBV3-2
abundance: -
j_gene: TRBJ1-1
CDR3aa: CASSQVHRDTEAFF
CDR3nt: TGTGCCAGCAGCCAAGTCCACAGGGACACTGAAGCTTTCTTT

d_gene: -
v_gene: TRBV6-5
abundance: -
j_gene: TRBJ1-3
CDR3aa: CASSYSGSSGNTIYF
CDR3nt: TGTGCCAGCAGTTACTCTGGGAGCTCTGGAAACACCATATATTTT

d_gene: -
v_gene: TRBV5-1
abundance: -
j_gene: TRBJ2-7
CDR3aa: CASSLTGGEQYF
CDR3nt: TGCGCCAGCAGCTTGACCGGGGGCGAGCAGTACTTC

d_gene: TRBD1
v_gene: TRBV7-9
abundance: few
j_gene: TRBJ2-7
CDR3aa: CASSSGQLGTYEQYF
CDR3nt: TGTGCCAGCAGCTCGGGACAGCTGGGCACCTACGAGCAGTACTTC

d_gene: TRBD1
v_gene: TRBV28
abundance: -
j_gene: TRBJ1-6
CDR3aa: CASRAGTGVTYNSPLHF
CDR3nt: TGTGCCAGCAGGGCCGGGACAGGGGTTACCTATAATTCACCCCTCCACTTT

d_gene: TRBD1
v_gene: TRBV5-5
abundance: few
j_gene: TRBJ1-6
CDR3aa: CASSQRDGTGLDSPLHF
CDR3nt: TGTGCCAGCAGTCAGCGCGATGGGACAGGCCTTGATTCACCCCTCCACTTT

d_gene: -
v_gene: TRBV5-6
abundance: once
j_gene: TRBJ1-5
CDR3aa: CASSSRRVMQPQHF
CDR3nt: TGTGCCAGCAGCTCAAGACGGGTAATGCAGCCCCAGCATTTT

d_gene: -
v_gene: TRBV28
abundance: -
j_gene: TRBJ1-6
CDR3aa: CASNKLHSPLHF
CDR3nt: TGTGCCAGCAACAAATTACATTCACCCCTCCACTTT

d_gene: -
v_gene: TRBV2
abundance: -
j_gene: TRBJ2-5
CDR3aa: CASSEAPVLQTQYF
CDR3nt: TGTGCCAGCAGTGAAGCTCCCGTACTCCAGACCCAGTACTTC

d_gene: -
v_gene: TRBV5-4
abundance: few
j_gene: TRBJ2-1
CDR3aa: CASSVDSGEQFF
CDR3nt: TGTGCCAGCAGCGTCGACAGTGGTGAGCAGTTCTTC

d_gene: -
v_gene: TRBV2
abundance: -
j_gene: TRBJ2-3
CDR3aa: CASSPNAYTDTQYF
CDR3nt: TGTGCCAGCAGTCCAAATGCCTACACAGATACGCAGTATTTT

d_gene: -
v_gene: TRBV29-1
abundance: -
j_gene: TRBJ1-2
CDR3aa: CSVTGYDGYTF
CDR3nt: TGCAGCGTCACAGGGTACGATGGCTACACCTTC

d_gene: TRBD2
v_gene: TRBV28
abundance: few
j_gene: TRBJ2-1
CDR3aa: CASTRGTSGSSYNEQFF
CDR3nt: TGTGCCAGCACCCGAGGAACTAGCGGGAGCTCCTACAATGAGCAGTTCTTC

d_gene: -
v_gene: TRBV29-1
abundance: -
j_gene: TRBJ1-1
CDR3aa: CSVDVNTEAFF
CDR3nt: TGCAGCGTTGACGTGAACACTGAAGCTTTCTTT

d_gene: -
v_gene: TRBV7-8
abundance: -
j_gene: TRBJ1-3
CDR3aa: CASSFPAGHAGNTIYF
CDR3nt: TGTGCCAGCAGCTTCCCGGCAGGGCACGCTGGAAACACCATATATTTT

d_gene: -
v_gene: TRBV7-9
abundance: -
j_gene: TRBJ1-2
CDR3aa: CASSFLPNYGYTF
CDR3nt: TGTGCCAGCAGCTTCCTTCCTAACTATGGCTACACCTTC

d_gene: TRBD1
v_gene: TRBV3-1/TRBV3-2
abundance: -
j_gene: TRBJ1-2
CDR3aa: CASSQQTGPNYGYTF
CDR3nt: TGTGCCAGCAGCCAGCAGACAGGGCCCAACTATGGCTACACCTTC

d_gene: TRBD1
v_gene: TRBV7-8
abundance: -
j_gene: TRBJ1-1
CDR3aa: CASSQMGQMNTEAFF
CDR3nt: TGTGCCAGCAGCCAAATGGGACAGATGAACACTGAAGCTTTCTTT

d_gene: -
v_gene: TRBV10-3
abundance: -
j_gene: TRBJ1-1
CDR3aa: CAISRGGAMNTEAFF
CDR3nt: TGTGCCATCAGCCGGGGGGGGGCGATGAACACTGAAGCTTTCTTT

d_gene: TRBD1
v_gene: TRBV9
abundance: -
j_gene: TRBJ1-1
CDR3aa: CASSALGQATEAFF
CDR3nt: TGTGCCAGCAGCGCCTTGGGACAGGCCACTGAAGCTTTCTTT

d_gene: TRBD2
v_gene: TRBV5-1
abundance: few
j_gene: TRBJ2-2
CDR3aa: CASSYLGTSGYTGELFF
CDR3nt: TGCGCCAGCAGCTACCTCGGGACTAGTGGGTACACCGGGGAGCTGTTTTTT

d_gene: TRBD1
v_gene: TRBV7-3
abundance: -
j_gene: TRBJ1-2
CDR3aa: CASSLIGGQGDGYTF
CDR3nt: TGTGCCAGCAGCTTAATAGGAGGACAGGGGGATGGCTACACCTTC

d_gene: TRBD1
v_gene: TRBV9
abundance: -
j_gene: TRBJ2-1
CDR3aa: CASSLDRGISSYNEQFF
CDR3nt: TGTGCCAGCAGCCTTGACAGGGGCATTAGCTCCTACAATGAGCAGTTCTTC

d_gene: -
v_gene: TRBV28
abundance: -
j_gene: TRBJ1-6
CDR3aa: CASTLSSYNSPLHF
CDR3nt: TGTGCCAGCACCCTGAGCTCCTATAATTCACCCCTCCACTTT

d_gene: TRBD1
v_gene: TRBV5-6
abundance: -
j_gene: TRBJ1-5
CDR3aa: CASSLGTGGGPQHF
CDR3nt: TGTGCCAGCAGCTTGGGGACAGGGGGAGGTCCCCAGCATTTT

d_gene: TRBD1
v_gene: TRBV2
abundance: -
j_gene: TRBJ2-1
CDR3aa: CASGGDRENEQFF
CDR3nt: TGTGCCAGCGGTGGCGACAGGGAGAATGAGCAGTTCTTC

d_gene: -
v_gene: TRBV7-8
abundance: -
j_gene: TRBJ1-3
CDR3aa: CASSLMGSSDTIYF
CDR3nt: TGTGCCAGCAGCTTAATGGGGAGTTCTGACACCATATATTTT

d_gene: -
v_gene: TRBV5-4
abundance: -
j_gene: TRBJ2-3
CDR3aa: CASSPDRGTDTQYF
CDR3nt: TGTGCCAGCAGCCCTGATAGGGGGACAGATACGCAGTATTTT

d_gene: TRBD1
v_gene: TRBV19
abundance: many
j_gene: TRBJ2-2
CDR3aa: CASRSGTGSTGELFF
CDR3nt: TGTGCCAGTCGATCCGGGACAGGGTCAACCGGGGAGCTGTTTTTT

d_gene: -
v_gene: TRBV30
abundance: -
j_gene: TRBJ1-6
CDR3aa: CAWSRQADSPLHF
CDR3nt: TGTGCCTGGAGTCGACAGGCGGATTCACCCCTCCACTTT

d_gene: -
v_gene: TRBV7-7
abundance: -
j_gene: TRBJ2-2
CDR3aa: CASSLALGGSTGELFF
CDR3nt: TGTGCTAGCAGCTTAGCGCTAGGGGGATCCACCGGGGAGCTGTTTTTT

d_gene: -
v_gene: TRBV15
abundance: -
j_gene: TRBJ1-2
CDR3aa: CATSRDRGYGYTF
CDR3nt: TGTGCCACCAGCAGAGATCGAGGATATGGCTACACCTTC

d_gene: -
v_gene: TRBV11-2
abundance: -
j_gene: TRBJ1-1
CDR3aa: CASSAPGSLNTEAFF
CDR3nt: TGTGCCAGCAGCGCCCCAGGATCTCTTAACACTGAAGCTTTCTTT

d_gene: -
v_gene: TRBV5-1
abundance: -
j_gene: TRBJ1-1
CDR3aa: CASSLSIMSNTEAFF
CDR3nt: TGCGCCAGCAGCTTGAGCATAATGTCGAACACTGAAGCTTTCTTT

d_gene: -
v_gene: TRBV1
abundance: -
j_gene: TRBJ1-5
CDR3aa: CTSSQDQGVSNQPQHF
CDR3nt: TGCACCAGCAGCCAAGACCAAGGAGTTAGCAATCAGCCCCAGCATTTT

d_gene: -
v_gene: TRBV11-2
abundance: few
j_gene: TRBJ1-4
CDR3aa: CASSLDRGNEKLFF
CDR3nt: TGTGCCAGCAGCTTAGATCGGGGGAATGAAAAACTGTTTTTT

d_gene: TRBD1
v_gene: TRBV2
abundance: -
j_gene: TRBJ2-2
CDR3aa: CASSGTGSNTGELFF
CDR3nt: TGTGCCAGCAGCGGGACAGGTTCGAACACCGGGGAGCTGTTTTTT

d_gene: -
v_gene: TRBV5-1
abundance: -
j_gene: TRBJ1-4
CDR3aa: CASSLGDTNEKLFF
CDR3nt: TGCGCCAGCAGCTTGGGGGACACAAATGAAAAACTGTTTTTT